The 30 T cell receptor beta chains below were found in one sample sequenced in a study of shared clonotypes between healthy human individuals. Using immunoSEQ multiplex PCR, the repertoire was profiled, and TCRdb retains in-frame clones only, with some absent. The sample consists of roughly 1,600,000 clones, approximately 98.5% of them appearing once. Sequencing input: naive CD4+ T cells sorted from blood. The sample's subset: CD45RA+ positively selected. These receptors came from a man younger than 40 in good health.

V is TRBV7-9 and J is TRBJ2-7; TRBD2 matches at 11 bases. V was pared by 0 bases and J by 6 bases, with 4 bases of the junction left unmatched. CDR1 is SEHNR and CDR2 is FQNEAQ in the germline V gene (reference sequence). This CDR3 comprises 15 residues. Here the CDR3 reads CASSLASGRALEQYF. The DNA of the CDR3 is TGTGCCAGCAGCTTAGCTAGCGGGAGGGCCCTCGAGCAGTACTTC. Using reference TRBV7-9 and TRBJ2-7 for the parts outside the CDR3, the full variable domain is DTGVSQNPRHKITKRGQNVTFRCDPISEHNRLYWYRQTLGQGPEFLTYFQNEAQLEKSRLLSDRFSAERPKGSFSTLEIQRTEQGDSAMYLCASSLASGRALEQYFGPGTRLTVT.

CDR3 in amino acids: CASSLDVSSTDTQYF. The CDR3 DNA is TGTGCCAGCAGCTTGGACGTCTCTAGCACAGATACGCAGTATTTT. This chain uses TRBV5-5 with TRBJ2-3; D not resolved. Germline CDR1 is SGHKS and CDR2 is YYEKEE (reference sequence). The V end lost 0 bases, the J end lost 0 bases, and 8 bases lay between the germline ends. The CDR3 has 15 amino acids. Full variable domain (outside the CDR3, taken from reference TRBV5-5 and TRBJ2-3): DAGVTQSPTHLIKTRGQQVTLRCSPISGHKSVSWYQQVLGQGPQFIFQYYEKEERGRGNFPDRFSARQFPNYSSELNVNALLLGDSALYLCASSLDVSSTDTQYFGPGTRLTVL.

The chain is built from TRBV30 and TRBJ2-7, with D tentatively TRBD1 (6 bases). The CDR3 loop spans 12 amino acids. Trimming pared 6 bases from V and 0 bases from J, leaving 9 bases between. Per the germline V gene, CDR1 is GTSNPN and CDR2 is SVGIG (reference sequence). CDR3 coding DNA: TGTGCCTGTAACAGGGTCTCCTACGAGCAGTACTTC. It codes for CACNRVSYEQYF.

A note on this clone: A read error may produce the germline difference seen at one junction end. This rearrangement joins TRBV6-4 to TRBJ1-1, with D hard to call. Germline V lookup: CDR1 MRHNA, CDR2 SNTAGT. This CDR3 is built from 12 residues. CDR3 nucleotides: TGTGCCAGCAGTGGTCGCCGGAGGGAATGGGTCTTT. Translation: CASSGRRREWVF.

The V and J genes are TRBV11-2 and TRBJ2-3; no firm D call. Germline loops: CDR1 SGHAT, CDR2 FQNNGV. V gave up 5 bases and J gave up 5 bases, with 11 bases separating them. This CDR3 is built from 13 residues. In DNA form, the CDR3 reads TGTGCCAGCAGCCGGGCTCGATTAGATACGCAGTATTTT. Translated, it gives CASSRARLDTQYF.

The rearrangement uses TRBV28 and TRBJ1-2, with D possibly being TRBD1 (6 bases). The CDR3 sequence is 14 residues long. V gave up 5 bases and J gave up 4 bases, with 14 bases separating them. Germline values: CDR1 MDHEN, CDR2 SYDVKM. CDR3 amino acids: CASSTPGAGYGYTF. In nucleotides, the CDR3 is TGTGCCAGCAGTACCCCGGGGGCGGGCTATGGCTACACCTTC.

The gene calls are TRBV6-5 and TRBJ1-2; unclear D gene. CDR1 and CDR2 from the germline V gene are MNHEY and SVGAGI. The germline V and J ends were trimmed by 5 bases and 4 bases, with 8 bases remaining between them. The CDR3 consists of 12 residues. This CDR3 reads CASSGDAYGYTF. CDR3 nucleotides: TGTGCCAGCAGTGGCGACGCCTATGGCTACACCTTC.

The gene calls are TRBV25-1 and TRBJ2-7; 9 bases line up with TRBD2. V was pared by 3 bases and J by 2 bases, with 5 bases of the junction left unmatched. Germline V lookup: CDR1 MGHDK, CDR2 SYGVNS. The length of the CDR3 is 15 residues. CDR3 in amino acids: CASSDEAGGTYEQYF. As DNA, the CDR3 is TGTGCCAGCAGTGATGAGGCGGGAGGGACCTACGAGCAGTACTTC.

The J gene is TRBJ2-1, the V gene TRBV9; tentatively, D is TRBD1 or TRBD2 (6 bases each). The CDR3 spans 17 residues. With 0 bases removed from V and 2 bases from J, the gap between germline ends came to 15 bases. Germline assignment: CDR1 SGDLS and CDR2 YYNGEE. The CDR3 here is CASSVDLPGAPYNEQFF. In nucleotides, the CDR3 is TGTGCCAGCAGCGTAGACCTGCCGGGGGCCCCCTACAATGAGCAGTTCTTC.

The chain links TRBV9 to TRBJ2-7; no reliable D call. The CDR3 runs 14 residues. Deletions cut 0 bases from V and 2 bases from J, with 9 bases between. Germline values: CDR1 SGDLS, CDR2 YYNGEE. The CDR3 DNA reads TGTGCCAGCAGCGTAGGAGTACTCCCCTACGAGCAGTACTTC. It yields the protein CASSVGVLPYEQYF.

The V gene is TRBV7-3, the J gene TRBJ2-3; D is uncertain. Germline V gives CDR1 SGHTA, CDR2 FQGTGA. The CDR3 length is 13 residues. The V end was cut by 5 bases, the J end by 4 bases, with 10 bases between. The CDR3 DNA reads TGTGCCAGCAGCCCGAACCAGGCAGATACGCAGTATTTT. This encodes CASSPNQADTQYF.

The CDR3 DNA reads as TGTGCCTGGAGTTTCCTGGACAGGGGACAGACCCAGTACTTC. Translating it yields CAWSFLDRGQTQYF. J is TRBJ2-5 and V is TRBV30, with 9 nucleotides matching TRBD1. V was clipped by 2 bases and J by 6 bases; unmatched bases: 7. The CDR3 consists of 14 residues. Germline V gene lookup returns CDR1 GTSNPN and CDR2 SVGIG (reference sequence).

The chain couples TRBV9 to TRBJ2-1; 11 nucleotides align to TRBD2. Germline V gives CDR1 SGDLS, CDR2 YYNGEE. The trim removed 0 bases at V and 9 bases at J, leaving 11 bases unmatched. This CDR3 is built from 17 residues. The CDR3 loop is CASSVAGKLAGVSEQFF. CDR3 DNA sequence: TGTGCCAGCAGCGTAGCTGGAAAACTAGCGGGAGTAAGTGAGCAGTTCTTC. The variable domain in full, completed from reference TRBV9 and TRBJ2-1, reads DSGVTQTPKHLITATGQRVTLRCSPRSGDLSVYWYQQSLDQGLQFLIQYYNGEERAKGNILERFSAQQFPDLHSELNLSSLELGDSALYFCASSVAGKLAGVSEQFFGPGTRLTVL.

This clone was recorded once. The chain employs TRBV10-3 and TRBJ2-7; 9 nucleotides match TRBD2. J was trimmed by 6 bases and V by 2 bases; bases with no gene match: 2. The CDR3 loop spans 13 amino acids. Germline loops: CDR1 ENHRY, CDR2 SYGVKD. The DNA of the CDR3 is TGTGCCATCAGTGAGCTAGCGGGAAGCGAGCAGTACTTC. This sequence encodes CAISELAGSEQYF.

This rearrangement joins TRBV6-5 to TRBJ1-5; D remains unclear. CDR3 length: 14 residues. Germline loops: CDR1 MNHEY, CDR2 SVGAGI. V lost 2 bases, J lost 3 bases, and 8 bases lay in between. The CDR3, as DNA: TGTGCCAGCAGTTACAGTCAATTCAATCAGCCCCAGCATTTT. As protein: CASSYSQFNQPQHF.

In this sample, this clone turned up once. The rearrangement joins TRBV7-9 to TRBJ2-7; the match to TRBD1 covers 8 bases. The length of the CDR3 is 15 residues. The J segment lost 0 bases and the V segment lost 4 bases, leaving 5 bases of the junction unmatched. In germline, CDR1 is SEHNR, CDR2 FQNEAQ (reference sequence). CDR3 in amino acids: CASSSRQGSSYEQYF. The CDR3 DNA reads TGTGCCAGCAGCTCGAGACAGGGGAGCTCCTACGAGCAGTACTTC.

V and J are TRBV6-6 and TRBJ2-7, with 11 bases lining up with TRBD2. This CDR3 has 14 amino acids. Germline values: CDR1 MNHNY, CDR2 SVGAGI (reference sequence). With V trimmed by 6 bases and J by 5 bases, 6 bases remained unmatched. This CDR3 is CASRSTSGSDEQYF. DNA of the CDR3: TGTGCCAGCAGGTCAACTAGCGGGAGCGACGAGCAGTACTTC.

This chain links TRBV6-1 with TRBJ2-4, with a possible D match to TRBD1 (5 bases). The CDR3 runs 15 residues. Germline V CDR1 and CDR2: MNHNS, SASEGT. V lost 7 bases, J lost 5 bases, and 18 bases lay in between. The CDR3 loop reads CASTQGPSIQNIQYF. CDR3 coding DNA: TGTGCCAGCACCCAGGGCCCCTCCATCCAAAACATTCAGTACTTC.

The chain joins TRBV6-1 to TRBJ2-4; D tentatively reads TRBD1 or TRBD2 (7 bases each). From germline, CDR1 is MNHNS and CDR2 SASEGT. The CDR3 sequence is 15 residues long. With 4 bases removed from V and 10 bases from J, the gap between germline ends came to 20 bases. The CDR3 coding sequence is TGTGCCAGCAGTGGAGGGCAGGGGGGGCCCCGAATTCAGTACTTC. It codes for CASSGGQGGPRIQYF.

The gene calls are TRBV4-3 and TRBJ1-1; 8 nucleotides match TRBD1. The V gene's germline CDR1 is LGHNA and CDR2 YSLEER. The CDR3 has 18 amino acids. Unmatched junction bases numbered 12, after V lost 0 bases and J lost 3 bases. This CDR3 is CASSQDIGAGGRDTEAFF. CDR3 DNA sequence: TGCGCCAGCAGCCAAGATATTGGGGCAGGGGGCAGGGACACTGAAGCTTTCTTT.

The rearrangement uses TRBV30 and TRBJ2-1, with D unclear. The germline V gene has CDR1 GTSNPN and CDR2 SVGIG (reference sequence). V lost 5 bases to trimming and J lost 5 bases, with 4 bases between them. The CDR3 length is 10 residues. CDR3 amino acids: CAWGHNEQFF. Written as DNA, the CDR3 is TGTGCCTGGGGCCACAATGAGCAGTTCTTC.

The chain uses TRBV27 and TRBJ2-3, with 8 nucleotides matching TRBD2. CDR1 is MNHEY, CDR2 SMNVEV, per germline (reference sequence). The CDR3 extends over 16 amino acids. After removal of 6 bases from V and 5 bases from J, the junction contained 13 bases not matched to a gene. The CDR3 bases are TGTGCCAGCAGGCCCTGGGCTAGCGGGCTCGTAGATACGCAGTATTTT. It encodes CASRPWASGLVDTQYF.

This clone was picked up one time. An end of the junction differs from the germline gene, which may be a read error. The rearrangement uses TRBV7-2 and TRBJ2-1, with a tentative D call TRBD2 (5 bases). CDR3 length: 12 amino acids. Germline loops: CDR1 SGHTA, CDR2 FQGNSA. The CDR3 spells CASSSNASPGVF. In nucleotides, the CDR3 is TGTGCCAGCAGCTCAAATGCTAGCCCAGGAGTCTTC.

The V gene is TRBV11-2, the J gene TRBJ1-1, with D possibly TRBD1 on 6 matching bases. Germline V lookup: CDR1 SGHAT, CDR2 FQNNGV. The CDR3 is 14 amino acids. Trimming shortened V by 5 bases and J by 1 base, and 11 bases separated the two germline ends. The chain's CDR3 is CASSPRTANTEAFF. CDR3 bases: TGTGCCAGCAGCCCAAGGACAGCGAACACTGAAGCTTTCTTT.

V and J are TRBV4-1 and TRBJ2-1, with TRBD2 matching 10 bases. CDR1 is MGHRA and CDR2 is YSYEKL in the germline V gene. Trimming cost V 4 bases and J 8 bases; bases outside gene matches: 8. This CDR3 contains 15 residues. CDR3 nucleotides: TGCGCCAGCAGCCCGCCAGCGGGAGGGCCGGATGAGCAGTTCTTC. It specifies CASSPPAGGPDEQFF.

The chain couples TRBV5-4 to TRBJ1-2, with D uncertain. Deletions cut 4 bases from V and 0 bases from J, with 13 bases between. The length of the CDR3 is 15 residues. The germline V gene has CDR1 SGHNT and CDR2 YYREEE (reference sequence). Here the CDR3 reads CASSPPRGANYGYTF. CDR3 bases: TGTGCCAGCAGCCCACCTCGGGGAGCTAACTATGGCTACACCTTC.

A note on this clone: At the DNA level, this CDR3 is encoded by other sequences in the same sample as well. As DNA, the CDR3 is TGTGCCAGCAGCCGCGGACAGGGAACTGGAAACACCATATATTTT. Encoded protein: CASSRGQGTGNTIYF. The V and J genes are TRBV11-3 and TRBJ1-3; 8 bases are a match to TRBD1. V was pared by 5 bases and J by 2 bases, with 5 bases of the junction left unmatched. The CDR3 covers 15 residues. Looked up from germline, CDR1 is SGHNT and CDR2 is YENEEA. The full variable domain, in which reference TRBV11-3 and TRBJ1-3 provide the parts outside the CDR3, is EAGVVQSPRYKIIEKKQPVAFWCNPISGHNTLYWYLQNLGQGPELLIRYENEEAVDDSQLPKDRFSAERLKGVDSTLKIQPAELGDSAVYLCASSRGQGTGNTIYFGEGSWLTVV.

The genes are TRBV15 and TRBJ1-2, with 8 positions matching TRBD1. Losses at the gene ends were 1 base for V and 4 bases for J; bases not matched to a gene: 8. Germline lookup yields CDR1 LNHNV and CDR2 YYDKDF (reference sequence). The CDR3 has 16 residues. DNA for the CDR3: TGTGCCACCAGCAGAGGATCGACAGGGGAAGGCTATGGCTACACCTTC. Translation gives CATSRGSTGEGYGYTF.

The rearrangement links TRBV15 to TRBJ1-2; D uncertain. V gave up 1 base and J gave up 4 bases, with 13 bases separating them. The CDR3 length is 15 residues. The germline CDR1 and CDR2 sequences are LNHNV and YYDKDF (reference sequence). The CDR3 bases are TGTGCCACCAGCAGAGCAGAGGGAGGAGGCTATGGCTACACCTTC. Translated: CATSRAEGGGYGYTF.

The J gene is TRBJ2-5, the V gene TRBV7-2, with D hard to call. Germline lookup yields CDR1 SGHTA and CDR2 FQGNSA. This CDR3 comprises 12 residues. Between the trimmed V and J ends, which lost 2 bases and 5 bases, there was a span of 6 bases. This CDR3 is CASSLLGETQYF. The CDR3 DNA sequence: TGTGCCAGCAGCTTATTAGGGGAGACCCAGTACTTC. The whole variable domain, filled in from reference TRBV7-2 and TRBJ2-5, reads GAGVSQSPSNKVTEKGKDVELRCDPISGHTALYWYRQSLGQGLEFLIYFQGNSAPDKSGLPSDRFSAERTGGSVSTLTIQRTQQEDSAVYLCASSLLGETQYFGPGTRLLVL.